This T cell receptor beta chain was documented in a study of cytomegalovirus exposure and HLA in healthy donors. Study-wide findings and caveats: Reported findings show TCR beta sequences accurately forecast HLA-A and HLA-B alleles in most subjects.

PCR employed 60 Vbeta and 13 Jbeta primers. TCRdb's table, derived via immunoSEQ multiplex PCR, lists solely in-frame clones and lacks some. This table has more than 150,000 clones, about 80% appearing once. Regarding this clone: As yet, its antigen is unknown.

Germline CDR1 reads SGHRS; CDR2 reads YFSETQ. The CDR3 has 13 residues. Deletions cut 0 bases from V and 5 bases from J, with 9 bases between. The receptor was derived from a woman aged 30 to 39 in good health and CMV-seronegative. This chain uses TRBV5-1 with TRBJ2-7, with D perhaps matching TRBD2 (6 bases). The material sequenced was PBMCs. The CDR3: CASSLVAANEQYF. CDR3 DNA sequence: TGCGCCAGCAGCTTGGTAGCGGCTAACGAGCAGTACTTC.